The sequence of this TCR beta chain was determined in a study of T-cell reconstitution after alpha-beta-depleted transplantation in children (dated by TCRdb to about 2016). For the wider study: Using TCR repertoire profiling, the study quantitatively followed how T-cell immune reconstitution unfolded in children after TCRalphabeta/CD19-depleted allogeneic hematopoietic cell transplantation.

Receptor amplification or capture employed PCR. Sequencing relied on an Illumina HiSeq 2500. To normalize quantification of the TCRbeta repertoire, the TCR libraries were built with molecular barcoding that relied on unique molecular identifiers. TCRdb's own reprocessing of the public reads used fastp at Q25 and MiXCR and kept productive beta chains. Each entry is one CDR3 protein sequence, shown with its most common DNA and genes. Present in this sample are about 870,000 distinct CDR3 sequences, roughly 15% of which were seen just once. The top ten constitute roughly 5% of the sample. Inclusive of the bounding cysteine and phenylalanine, the CDR3 is 19 residues long. Kept here is only the CDR3 DNA, which spans 57 bases and is read in frame from base 1. The junction carries 24 bases between V and J, which are trimmed by 2 bases and 5 bases respectively. According to the germline V gene, CDR1 reads MNHEY and CDR2 reads SVGAGI.

Beyond this particular receptor, the publication reports: In some patients, the high TCRbeta diversity seen at day 60 was put down to recipient T cells and intrathymic progenitors that had survived conditioning. About two months after transplant, the apparently early recovery of alphabetaT-cell counts reportedly depended on just several hundred clones that had expanded rapidly and came from non-depleted graft cells. Hyperexpanded clone frequencies declined over subsequent months; after one year, T-cell counts and TCRbeta diversity were mostly attributed to newly produced T cells.

Points on this clonotype: It lacks a known antigen. There are no base qualities to consult, and no much larger clone falls within one base.

According to the study, the label for this sample's treatment or condition signals: allogeneic hematopoietic cell transplantation with graft depleted of TCRalphabeta T cells and CD19 B cells. Transplant recipients were children who received TCRalphabeta/CD19-depleted allogeneic hematopoietic cell grafts. This chain is built from TRBV6-5 and TRBJ2-2, with TRBD2 perhaps the D gene, on 6 matching bases. The sequence came from a male patient between 10 and 17 years old who had a stem cell transplant for acute lymphoblastic leukemia, so the T cells may come from the graft donor. This sample comprised PBMCs, mostly from graft donor cells, obtained 360 days after TCRalphabeta/CD19-depleted stem cell transplant. The encoded CDR3 is CASSYPRNLAGRGTGELFF. Here is the DNA: TGTGCCAGCAGTTACCCTCGAAACTTGGCGGGACGGGGGACCGGGGAGCTGTTTTTT.